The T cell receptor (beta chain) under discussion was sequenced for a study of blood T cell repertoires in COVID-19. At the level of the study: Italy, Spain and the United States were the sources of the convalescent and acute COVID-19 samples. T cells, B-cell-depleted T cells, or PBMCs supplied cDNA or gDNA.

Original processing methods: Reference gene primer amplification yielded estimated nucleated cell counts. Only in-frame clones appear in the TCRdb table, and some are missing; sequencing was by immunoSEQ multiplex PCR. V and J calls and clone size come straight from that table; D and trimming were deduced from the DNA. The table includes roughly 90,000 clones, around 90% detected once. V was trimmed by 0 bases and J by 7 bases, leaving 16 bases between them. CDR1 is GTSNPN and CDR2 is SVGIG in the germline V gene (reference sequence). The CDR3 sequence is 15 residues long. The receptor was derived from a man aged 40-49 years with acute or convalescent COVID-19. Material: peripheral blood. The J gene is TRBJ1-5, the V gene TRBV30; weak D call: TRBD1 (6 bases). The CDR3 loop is CAWSVIGGARQPQHF. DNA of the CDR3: TGTGCCTGGAGTGTTATTGGGGGGGCAAGACAGCCCCAGCATTTT.